This T cell receptor (beta chain) came from a study of T cell responses to AZD1222 COVID-19 vaccine. The overall study: Recipients boosted at about 4 weeks or about 12 weeks are pooled. Study results and caveats: Spike was spanned by vaccine-associated CD4 TCRs, which were dominant at 160-218 and 743-854. Scientists sampled the repertoires only once the peak T cell response had passed.

Clones were read by immunoSEQ multiplex PCR, and TCRdb kept only the in-frame ones, dropping some. The sample yields over 100,000 clones, 70% to 90% seen once. This CDR3 region has 13 residues. V was clipped by 7 bases and J by 2 bases, with 9 bases between them. From germline, CDR1 is SGHRS and CDR2 YFSETQ. As concerns this clone: Its antigen remains unknown.

The sequencing used peripheral blood, collected on day 0 of AZD1222 vaccination. This clonotype originated in an adult in good health. V gene TRBV5-1 combines with J gene TRBJ1-4; no definite D call. The CDR3 reads CASSRHTNEKLFF. CDR3 sequence (DNA): TGCGCCAGCTCCCGTCATACTAATGAAAAACTGTTTTTT.